Sequencing of this TCR beta chain was carried out in a study of T cells in Graves' hyperthyroidism and ophthalmopathy. TCR beta CDR3 region amplification was performed from RNA transcripts. HTBI primers were the set used in a first-round RT-PCR of the TCR CDR3. From the multiplex PCR reads, TCRdb called clonotypes with MiXCR, one entry per CDR3 protein. The table lists about 840,000 distinct CDR3 sequences, over 35% of them singletons. Looked up from germline, CDR1 is SGHTA and CDR2 is FQGNSA. The CDR3 has 13 amino acids. This clonotype has ten or more counts. One end of the junction is discordant with germline, which a read error may explain.

This sequence originates from a man between 18 and 35 years old with Graves' hyperthyroidism. The chain is built from TRBV7-2 and TRBJ2-5; 7 nucleotides match TRBD2. Input material: blood. CDR3 region: CASSPGGGETQYF. The CDR3 nucleotides read TGCGCCAGCTCTCCCGGCGGGGGAGAGACCCAGTACTTC.